This T cell receptor beta chain appears in the sequencing data of a study of shared clonotypes between healthy human individuals. The data were produced by immunoSEQ multiplex PCR, yet TCRdb's version contains in-frame clones alone and is incomplete. The sample contains about 2.4 million clones, approximately 93% of which appear only once. For this clone: Its antigen is as yet unknown.

Germline loops: CDR1 MNHNS, CDR2 SASEGT. The CDR3 spans 13 residues. V was clipped by 3 bases and J by 8 bases, with 10 bases between them. Study-wide findings and caveats: In a handful of donors, around 4.5% of naive CD4 clonotypes appeared in common.

The rearrangement joins TRBV6-1 to TRBJ1-4; tentative D call: TRBD1 (5 bases). Sequenced: naive CD4+ T cells from PBMCs. Described subset: CD45RA+ positively selected. The receptor was isolated from a young man in good health. Some clones in this sample may be carry-over from other donors' samples. CDR3 bases: TGTGCCAGCAGTGACCACCGGGACGAAAAACTGTTTTTT. It yields the protein CASSDHRDEKLFF.